This T cell receptor (beta chain) comes out of a study of cytomegalovirus exposure and HLA in healthy donors. Regarding the study as a whole: A classifier reportedly called cytomegalovirus status with high sensitivity and specificity.

Researchers ran the PCR with 60 Vbeta and 13 Jbeta primers. Method: immunoSEQ multiplex PCR; TCRdb's copy keeps in-frame clones and lacks some. The sample lists around 230,000 clones, 75% to 80% occurring once. Comment on this clone: The target antigen is unknown.

CDR3 length: 16 residues. Per germline, CDR1 SGDLS and CDR2 YYNGEE. Trimming at V came to 1 base and at J to 1 base, leaving 0 bases not matched to a gene. Sequenced input: PBMCs. This chain links TRBV9 with TRBJ2-2, with TRBD2 identical over 11 bases. The TCR originated in a male donor in good health and CMV-seronegative. CDR3 amino acids: CASSVTSGGNTGELFF. The DNA for the CDR3 is TGTGCCAGCAGCGTAACTAGCGGGGGGAACACCGGGGAGCTGTTTTTT.